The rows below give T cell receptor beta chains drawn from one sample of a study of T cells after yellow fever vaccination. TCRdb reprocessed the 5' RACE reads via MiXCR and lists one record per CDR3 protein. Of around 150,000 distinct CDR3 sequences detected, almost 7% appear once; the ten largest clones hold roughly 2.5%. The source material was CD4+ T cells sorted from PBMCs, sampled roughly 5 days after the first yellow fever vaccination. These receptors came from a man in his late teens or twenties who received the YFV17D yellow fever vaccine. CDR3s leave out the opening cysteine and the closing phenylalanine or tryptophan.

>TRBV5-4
ASSATFNSPLH
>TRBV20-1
SARVGAPDTQY
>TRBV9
ASSVSGFPGEQY
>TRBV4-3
ASSQDSVLVGETQY
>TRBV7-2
ASSAGVSYEQY
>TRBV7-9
ASSLGADSTEAF
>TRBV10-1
ASSRDSYNEQF
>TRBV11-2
ASSFSGRNYGYT
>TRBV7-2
ASSPSRETQY
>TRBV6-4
ASRVWANTEAF
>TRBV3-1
ASSQAGNSGDT
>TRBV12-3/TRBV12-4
ASRSQGSYNEQF
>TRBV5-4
ASSPAAGQGSDGYT
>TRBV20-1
SASSGASNTEAF